These 32 T cell receptor beta chains originate from one sample sequenced in a study of blood T cell repertoires in COVID-19. Clones were read by immunoSEQ multiplex PCR, and TCRdb kept only the in-frame ones, dropping some. The data show hundreds of thousands of clones, roughly 88% seen once. Sequencing was carried out using peripheral blood. The source of these receptors is a woman aged 45-60 years with COVID-19, enrolled during active disease.

The V gene is TRBV30, the J gene TRBJ1-1; D possibly corresponds to TRBD1 (5 bases). This CDR3 spans 15 amino acids. Germline V gene lookup returns CDR1 GTSNPN and CDR2 SVGIG (reference sequence). The V end lost 0 bases, the J end lost 1 base, and 12 bases lay between the germline ends. Here the CDR3 DNA reads TGTGCCTGGAGTGTAGGGGTCGGTAGGAACACTGAAGCTTTCTTT. Residues: CAWSVGVGRNTEAFF.

This chain links TRBV5-1 with TRBJ2-2, with 7 bases lining up with TRBD2. This CDR3 is 17 amino acids long. Germline CDR1 reads SGHRS; CDR2 reads YFSETQ. V lost 0 bases to trimming and J lost 4 bases; unmatched junction nucleotides: 9. The CDR3 sequence: CASSLGDGGGLTGELFF. Here the CDR3 DNA reads TGCGCCAGCAGCTTGGGAGACGGCGGGGGACTCACCGGGGAGCTGTTTTTT.

This clone was picked up a small number of times. The J gene is TRBJ2-3, the V gene TRBV25-1; D is possibly TRBD1 (5 bases). CDR1 and CDR2 (germline): MGHDK, SYGVNS. The CDR3 is 13 amino acids. V was cut by 3 bases and J by 8 bases, with 12 bases left in between. The CDR3 protein is CASSEGPKVTQYF. The CDR3, as DNA: TGTGCCAGCAGTGAGGGGCCAAAAGTTACGCAGTATTTT. Variable domain in full (rest from reference TRBV25-1 and TRBJ2-3): EADIYQTPRYLVIGTGKKITLECSQTMGHDKMYWYQQDPGMELHLIHYSYGVNSTEKGDLSSESTVSRIRTEHFPLTLESARPSHTSQYLCASSEGPKVTQYFGPGTRLTVL.

Remarks on this clone: This sample includes further DNA sequences coding for the same CDR3. The gene calls are TRBV29-1 and TRBJ1-1; 7 nucleotides align to TRBD1. CDR1 and CDR2 (germline): SQVTM, ANQGSEA. The CDR3 is made up of 12 amino acids. After removal of 7 bases from V and 2 bases from J, the junction contained 4 bases not matched to a gene. The CDR3 DNA follows: TGCAGCGCGGGGACAGCCAACACTGAAGCTTTCTTT. This translates into CSAGTANTEAFF.

The chain combines TRBV6-6 with TRBJ2-1; TRBD1 matches 8 bases. CDR3 size: 13 residues. Germline CDR1 is MNHNY and CDR2 is SVGAGI (reference sequence). J gave up 8 bases and V 7 bases, and 7 bases lay outside the gene matches. The CDR3 bases are TGTGCCAGCAATCCTGACAGGGGCCATGAGCAGTTCTTC. Amino acid sequence: CASNPDRGHEQFF.

This clone was counted once. CDR3 bases: TGTGCCAGCAGTTACGGGCAGGGAGGGAACATTCAGTACTTC. Translating it yields CASSYGQGGNIQYF. The J gene is TRBJ2-4, the V gene TRBV6-9; TRBD2 matches at 7 bases. The J segment lost 7 bases and the V segment lost 3 bases, leaving 6 bases of the junction unmatched. The CDR3 totals 14 residues. Germline CDR1 is MNHGY and CDR2 is SVAAGI.

The chain's CDR3 is CAITQGLADTQYF. CDR3 coding DNA: TGTGCCATCACCCAGGGACTGGCAGATACGCAGTATTTT. The rearrangement uses TRBV10-3 and TRBJ2-3; tentative D call: TRBD2 (6 bases). Looked up from germline, CDR1 is ENHRY and CDR2 is SYGVKD. Trimming pared 7 bases from V and 4 bases from J, leaving 12 bases between. This CDR3 is 13 amino acids long.

The genes are TRBV5-1 and TRBJ1-2, with TRBD1 as a possible D gene (5 bases). V was shortened by 4 bases and J by 4 bases, with 14 bases between the two germline ends. The CDR3 contains 14 residues. CDR1 is SGHRS, CDR2 YFSETQ, per germline. This CDR3 reads CASSPDRTTYGYTF. CDR3 in DNA: TGCGCCAGCAGCCCTGACAGAACGACCTATGGCTACACCTTC.

This clone showed up just a few times. V is TRBV29-1 and J is TRBJ2-1; D is ambiguous. From germline, CDR1 is SQVTM and CDR2 ANQGSEA. The CDR3 extends over 12 amino acids. Deletions cut 3 bases from V and 7 bases from J, with 10 bases between. For the CDR3, the DNA is TGCAGCGTTGAGGGCACCCTTAATGAGCAGTTCTTC. It yields the protein CSVEGTLNEQFF.

The chain uses TRBV6-5 and TRBJ2-3, with D possibly TRBD2 on 6 matching bases. Germline loops: CDR1 MNHEY, CDR2 SVGAGI. V was trimmed by 2 bases and J by 3 bases, leaving 6 bases between them. CDR3 length: 13 amino acids. The CDR3 is CASSYGTTDTQYF. CDR3 DNA: TGTGCCAGCAGTTACGGGACTACAGATACGCAGTATTTT.

The sample holds a few counts of this clone. The chain is built from TRBV6-1 and TRBJ1-6, with 10 bases that match TRBD1. The CDR3 runs to 16 residues. V was clipped by 1 base and J by 9 bases; unmatched bases: 6. The V gene's germline CDR1 is MNHNS and CDR2 SASEGT. CDR3 protein: CASSEVDRGRISPLHF. Written as DNA, the CDR3 is TGTGCCAGCAGTGAAGTGGACAGGGGGAGGATTTCACCCCTCCACTTT.

The chain has TRBV5-1 and TRBJ1-4; D might be TRBD1 (5 bases). Trimming took off 4 bases at V and 7 bases at J, with 20 bases between the two ends. This CDR3 spans 16 amino acids. The germline V gene has CDR1 SGHRS and CDR2 YFSETQ. CDR3 protein: CASSPRGGAEGEKLFF. Here the CDR3 DNA reads TGCGCCAGCAGCCCCCGCGGCGGGGCCGAGGGTGAAAAACTGTTTTTT.

The chain recombines TRBV24-1 with TRBJ1-2; D ambiguous. The CDR3 consists of 12 residues. V was pared by 9 bases and J by 7 bases, with 14 bases between. Germline V gene data show CDR1 as KGHDR and CDR2 as SFDVKD. CDR3 sequence: CATDGEAGGYTF. Here the CDR3 DNA reads TGTGCCACCGATGGGGAGGCTGGTGGCTACACCTTC.

This rearrangement joins TRBV5-5 to TRBJ2-7, with TRBD1 as a possible D gene (5 bases). Between the trimmed V and J ends, which lost 0 bases and 1 base, there was a span of 8 bases. The CDR3 consists of 14 residues. Germline V gene data show CDR1 as SGHKS and CDR2 as YYEKEE (reference sequence). The chain's CDR3 is CASSLAGKSYEQYF. As DNA, the CDR3 is TGTGCCAGCAGCTTGGCAGGGAAGTCCTACGAGCAGTACTTC.

The chain recombines TRBV5-1 with TRBJ2-3, with 8 bases matching TRBD2. The germline V gene has CDR1 SGHRS and CDR2 YFSETQ. V was pared by 0 bases and J by 0 bases, with 15 bases of the junction left unmatched. The CDR3 extends over 20 amino acids. The CDR3 DNA follows: TGCGCCAGCAGCTTGGCACGTCGGCGGGGGGCTGCCACTAGCACAGATACGCAGTATTTT. Translated, it gives CASSLARRRGAATSTDTQYF.

The rearrangement joins TRBV19 to TRBJ2-2; D not resolved. V was pared by 7 bases and J by 0 bases, with 15 bases between. CDR3 length: 16 residues. Germline lookup yields CDR1 LNHDA and CDR2 SQIVND (reference sequence). CDR3: CASTGTWRTNTGELFF. Here the CDR3 DNA reads TGTGCCAGTACCGGAACTTGGCGGACGAACACCGGGGAGCTGTTTTTT.

The gene calls are TRBV20-1 and TRBJ2-7; D not resolved. V was cut by 3 bases and J by 0 bases, with 9 bases left in between. The germline CDR1 and CDR2 sequences are DFQATT and SNEGSKA (reference sequence). This CDR3 comprises 13 residues. CDR3 residues: CSASTVNSYEQYF. The CDR3 DNA reads TGCAGTGCTAGTACAGTAAACTCCTACGAGCAGTACTTC.

V and J are TRBV11-2 and TRBJ2-7; D unresolved. V was trimmed by 2 bases and J by 0 bases, leaving 11 bases between them. This CDR3 is 15 amino acids long. Germline V lookup: CDR1 SGHAT, CDR2 FQNNGV. CDR3 loop: CASSLMPRSSYEQYF. DNA of the CDR3: TGTGCCAGCAGCTTAATGCCAAGGAGCTCCTACGAGCAGTACTTC.

The V and J genes are TRBV19 and TRBJ1-1, with D tentatively TRBD1 (6 bases). The germline CDR1 and CDR2 sequences are LNHDA and SQIVND (reference sequence). Deletions cut 6 bases from V and 4 bases from J, with 15 bases between. CDR3 length equals 14 residues. The CDR3 spells CASSRRGVGTEAFF. The CDR3 bases are TGTGCCAGTAGCCGCAGGGGAGTAGGCACTGAAGCTTTCTTT.

This clone was detected only once. The chain couples TRBV2 to TRBJ2-3; weak D call: TRBD1 (5 bases). This CDR3 comprises 14 residues. Germline assignment: CDR1 SNHLY and CDR2 FYNNEI. The ends were cut back, 6 bases at V and 4 bases at J, with 14 bases in the middle. CDR3 DNA: TGTGCCAGCAGGTATAACACAGGACCAGATACGCAGTATTTT. Translation: CASRYNTGPDTQYF.

The chain has TRBV5-6 and TRBJ2-7, with no clear D. With 0 bases removed from V and 1 base from J, the gap between germline ends came to 8 bases. Germline V gives CDR1 SGHDT, CDR2 YYEEEE. The CDR3 has 14 amino acids. The CDR3: CASSLGAGSYEQYF. As DNA, the CDR3 is TGTGCCAGCAGCTTGGGGGCAGGATCCTACGAGCAGTACTTC. Supplemented by reference TRBV5-6 and TRBJ2-7, the full variable domain reads DAGVTQSPTHLIKTRGQQVTLRCSPKSGHDTVSWYQQALGQGPQFIFQYYEEEERQRGNFPDRFSGHQFPNYSSELNVNALLLGDSALYLCASSLGAGSYEQYFGPGTRLTVT.

This clone occurred a few times. V is TRBV10-1 and J is TRBJ1-4; TRBD1 might be the D (6 bases). The CDR3 totals 14 residues. Trimming cost V 3 bases and J 7 bases, with 12 bases left between them. CDR1 and CDR2 from the germline V gene are WNHNN and SYGVQD (reference sequence). This CDR3 is CASSEGGAGEKLFF. The CDR3 bases are TGCGCCAGCAGTGAAGGGGGGGCTGGTGAAAAACTGTTTTTT.

This clone was seen more than once but under ten times. The CDR3 DNA follows: TGCAGTGCTAGGGGTGGAGTGAACACCTTC. Encoded protein: CSARGGVNTF. The rearrangement links TRBV20-1 to TRBJ1-2; no clear D gene. The V end was cut by 3 bases, the J end by 12 bases, with 11 bases between. Germline loops: CDR1 DFQATT, CDR2 SNEGSKA (reference sequence). This CDR3 has 10 residues.

V and J are TRBV4-1 and TRBJ1-6; D unclear. V dropped 6 bases and J dropped 7 bases, with 13 bases sitting between them. The germline V gene has CDR1 MGHRA and CDR2 YSYEKL. The CDR3 spans 14 residues. This chain's CDR3 is CASRPTGGNSPLHF. The CDR3 bases are TGCGCCAGCAGACCGACGGGCGGGAATTCACCCCTCCACTTT.

To note about this clone: Within the sample, other DNA sequences also encode this same CDR3. The V gene is TRBV9, the J gene TRBJ2-7; 9 bases align to TRBD2. The CDR3 is made up of 14 amino acids. Unmatched junction bases numbered 2, after V lost 0 bases and J lost 4 bases. Germline V lookup: CDR1 SGDLS, CDR2 YYNGEE. CDR3 in DNA: TGTGCCAGCAGCGTAGGTGCGGGGGGGTACGAGCAGTACTTC. Protein sequence: CASSVGAGGYEQYF.

The V gene is TRBV19, the J gene TRBJ1-1; the D is unclear. V was cut by 5 bases and J by 4 bases, with 17 bases left in between. This CDR3 has 15 amino acids. Germline V gene sequence: CDR1 LNHDA, CDR2 SQIVND (reference sequence). The CDR3 DNA sequence: TGTGCCAGTAGTCATAGGAGGTCAAGGAGCACTGAAGCTTTCTTT. Encoded protein: CASSHRRSRSTEAFF.

V and J are TRBV5-4 and TRBJ1-4; D unclear. Trimming pared 1 base from V and 3 bases from J, leaving 10 bases between. This CDR3 has 15 residues. Germline V CDR1 and CDR2: SGHNT, YYREEE (reference sequence). The CDR3 loop is CASSLPAGANEKLFF. The CDR3 DNA reads as TGTGCCAGCAGCTTGCCCGCAGGTGCTAATGAAAAACTGTTTTTT.

The chain is built from TRBV5-1 and TRBJ2-2, with D maybe TRBD1 (5 bases). The CDR3 covers 15 residues. The germline V gene has CDR1 SGHRS and CDR2 YFSETQ. The V and J ends lost 1 base and 8 bases respectively, with 15 bases between them. CDR3 amino acids: CASSLSQGGAGELFF. DNA for the CDR3: TGCGCCAGCAGCTTGTCCCAGGGCGGAGCGGGGGAGCTGTTTTTT. Complete variable domain (other parts from reference TRBV5-1 and TRBJ2-2): KAGVTQTPRYLIKTRGQQVTLSCSPISGHRSVSWYQQTPGQGLQFLFEYFSETQRNKGNFPGRFSGRQFSNSRSEMNVSTLELGDSALYLCASSLSQGGAGELFFGEGSRLTVL.

The chain uses TRBV4-1 and TRBJ1-1; possibly TRBD1 for D (5 bases). The V gene lost 6 bases and the J gene lost 3 bases, with 32 bases spanning the gap. Germline assignment: CDR1 MGHRA and CDR2 YSYEKL. The CDR3 is made up of 20 amino acids. DNA of the CDR3: TGCGCCAGCAGTCGGAAGCCGGGGGTCTCGGGTCCCCCGGGAGACACTGAAGCTTTCTTT. It specifies CASSRKPGVSGPPGDTEAFF.

This chain links TRBV11-2 with TRBJ2-3, with 9 bases lining up with TRBD2. This CDR3 is 16 amino acids long. Germline V gene sequence: CDR1 SGHAT, CDR2 FQNNGV. With 1 base clipped from V and 6 bases from J, the junction kept 8 bases outside the gene matches. The DNA of the CDR3 is TGTGCCAGCAGCTTAGTGGGCGGGGGGGTTTTGGATACGCAGTATTTT. It yields the protein CASSLVGGGVLDTQYF.

The rearrangement joins TRBV6-5 to TRBJ1-4; D gene unclear. The CDR3 is made up of 15 amino acids. V was trimmed by 0 bases and J by 8 bases, leaving 13 bases between them. Germline V gene data show CDR1 as MNHEY and CDR2 as SVGAGI. The CDR3 reads CASSYSGGAREKLFF. The CDR3 DNA reads TGTGCCAGCAGTTACTCAGGAGGAGCTCGCGAAAAACTGTTTTTT.

Remarks on this clone: Other nucleotide sequences from this sample produce the same CDR3. This chain uses TRBV11-3 with TRBJ1-1; D unclear. Between the trimmed V and J ends, which lost 3 bases and 1 base, there was a span of 6 bases. Germline V gene lookup returns CDR1 SGHNT and CDR2 YENEEA. This CDR3 is built from 13 residues. The CDR3 nucleotides are TGTGCCAGCAGCTTCTCCAGGAACACTGAAGCTTTCTTT. It is translated as CASSFSRNTEAFF.